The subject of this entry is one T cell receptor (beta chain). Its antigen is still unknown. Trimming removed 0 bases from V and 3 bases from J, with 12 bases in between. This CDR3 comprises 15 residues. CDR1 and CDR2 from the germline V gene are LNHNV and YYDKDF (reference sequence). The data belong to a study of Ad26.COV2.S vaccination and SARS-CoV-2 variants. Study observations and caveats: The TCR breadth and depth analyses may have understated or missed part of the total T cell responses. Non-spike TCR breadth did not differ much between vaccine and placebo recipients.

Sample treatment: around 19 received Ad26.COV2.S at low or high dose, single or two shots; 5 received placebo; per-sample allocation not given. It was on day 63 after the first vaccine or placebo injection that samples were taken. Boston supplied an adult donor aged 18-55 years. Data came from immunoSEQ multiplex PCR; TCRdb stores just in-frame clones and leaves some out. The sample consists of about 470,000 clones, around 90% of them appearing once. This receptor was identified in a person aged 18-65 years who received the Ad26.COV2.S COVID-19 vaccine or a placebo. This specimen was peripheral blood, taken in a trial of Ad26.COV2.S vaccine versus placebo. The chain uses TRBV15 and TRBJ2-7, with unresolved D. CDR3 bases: TGTGCCACCAGCAGAGATAACAGCCCTCTCTACGAGCAGTACTTC. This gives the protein CATSRDNSPLYEQYF.